The subject of this entry is one T cell receptor (beta chain). The sample belongs to a study of blood T cell repertoires in COVID-19. In the study overall: COVID-19 samples from acute and convalescent phases originated in the United States, Italy and Spain.

Produced via immunoSEQ multiplex PCR; TCRdb's table is partial and in-frame only. The data show hundreds of thousands of clones, about 87% seen once. The V gene lost 8 bases and the J gene lost 0 bases, with 8 bases spanning the gap. This CDR3 has 13 amino acids. CDR1 and CDR2 (germline): SNHLY, FYNNEI. Those enrolled, adults aged roughly 18 to 90 years, came from roughly 23 US areas. The specimen sequenced was PBMCs or T cells enriched from blood (not recorded which). The chain carries TRBV2 and TRBJ1-5; D is uncertain. The receptor comes from a woman aged 45-59 years who had recovered from COVID-19. CDR3 protein: CASRENSNQPQHF. CDR3 in DNA: TGTGCCAGCCGAGAAAATAGCAATCAGCCCCAGCATTTT.